This TCR beta chain was retrieved from a study of T cell responses to AZD1222 COVID-19 vaccine. Per germline, CDR1 MDHEN and CDR2 SYDVKM. The CDR3 runs 15 residues. Losses at the gene ends were 6 bases for V and 5 bases for J; bases not matched to a gene: 8. Profiled with immunoSEQ multiplex PCR; TCRdb holds only in-frame clones, not every one. The sample holds some 150,000 clones, 70% to 90% seen once. The sequencing here drew on peripheral blood, taken on day 0 of AZD1222 vaccination. The source of this sequence is an adult in good health. The chain recombines TRBV28 with TRBJ2-3, with 10 positions matching TRBD1. The CDR3 nucleotides read TGTGCCAGCAGCGAGACAGGGGGCATGGGAGATACGCAGTATTTT. It yields the protein CASSETGGMGDTQYF. Filled out from reference TRBV28 and TRBJ2-3, the complete variable domain reads DVKVTQSSRYLVKRTGEKVFLECVQDMDHENMFWYRQDPGLGLRLIYFSYDVKMKEKGDIPEGYSVSREKKERFSLILESASTNQTSMYLCASSETGGMGDTQYFGPGTRLTVL.